These 18 T cell receptor beta chains originate from one sample sequenced in a study of T cells in Graves' hyperthyroidism and ophthalmopathy. Amplified regions were TCR beta CDR3 sequences from RNA transcripts. The HTBI primer set served for first-round RT-PCR of the TCR CDR3. TCRdb independently ran MiXCR on the multiplex PCR reads; one entry per CDR3 protein. This table holds some 400,000 distinct CDR3 sequences, about 15% found once. The sequenced sample was blood. Receptors were obtained from a woman in her fifties or sixties with Graves' hyperthyroidism.

This clonotype was recorded a few times. The gene calls are TRBV27 and TRBJ1-4; a weak D match, TRBD1 (6 bases). V was clipped by 6 bases and J by 4 bases, with 12 bases between them. The CDR3 contains 14 residues. Germline V gene sequence: CDR1 MNHEY, CDR2 SMNVEV (reference sequence). CDR3 in DNA: TGTGCCAGCAGCCCCAGGGGTAATAATGAAAAACTGTTTTTT. Translating gives CASSPRGNNEKLFF.

This clonotype came up many times. The V gene is TRBV12-3 or TRBV12-4, the J gene TRBJ2-2; perhaps TRBD2 as D (6 bases). V lost 3 bases, J lost 0 bases, and 8 bases lay in between. CDR3 size: 15 residues. In nucleotides, the CDR3 is TGTGCCAGCAGTTTCGGCGGGACGAACACCGGGGAGCTGTTTTTT. Encoded protein: CASSFGGTNTGELFF.

This clonotype was recorded at least ten times. This CDR3 reads CASSPDRRETQYF. CDR3 in DNA: TGTGCCAGCTCACCCGATCGGCGGGAGACCCAGTACTTC. V is TRBV18 and J is TRBJ2-5; no clear D gene. Trimming took 3 bases from V and 5 from J, leaving 10 bases between them. The germline V gene has CDR1 KGHSH and CDR2 LQKENI. The CDR3 is 13 amino acids. Supplemented by reference TRBV18 and TRBJ2-5, the full variable domain reads NAGVMQNPRHLVRRRGQEARLRCSPMKGHSHVYWYRQLPEEGLKFMVYLQKENIIDESGMPKERFSAEFPKEGPSILRIQQVVRGDSAAYFCASSPDRRETQYFGPGTRLLVL.

Regarding this clonotype: This clone may be a read error of a much larger clone one base away. The rearrangement joins TRBV2 to TRBJ2-2; D may match TRBD1 or TRBD2 (5 bases each). CDR3 length: 13 amino acids. The germline CDR1 and CDR2 sequences are SNHLY and FYNNEI. V lost 2 bases to trimming and J lost 7 bases, with 8 bases between them. The CDR3 DNA reads as TGTGCCAGCAGTGAAAGGGGAGTCGGGGAGCTGTTTTTT. Encoded protein: CASSERGVGELFF.

This clonotype occurred many times. The chain recombines TRBV27 with TRBJ2-7, with D hard to call. CDR3 length: 13 residues. The V gene lost 2 bases and the J gene lost 6 bases, with 11 bases spanning the gap. CDR1 is MNHEY and CDR2 is SMNVEV in the germline V gene (reference sequence). CDR3: CASSLRARGEQYF. The CDR3 DNA reads as TGTGCCAGCAGTTTAAGGGCTAGAGGCGAGCAGTACTTC.

The sample holds many counts of this clonotype. The rearrangement links TRBV6-1 to TRBJ2-2; 12 bases are shared with TRBD1. J lost 4 bases, V lost 6 bases, and 6 bases had no gene match. The CDR3 length is 16 residues. Germline CDR1 is MNHNS and CDR2 is SASEGT. The CDR3 region is CASRDGTGGRTGELFF. In nucleotides, the CDR3 is TGTGCCAGCAGGGACGGGACAGGGGGCCGCACCGGGGAGCTGTTTTTT.

This clonotype was counted ten times or more. Here the CDR3 reads CASGGGTGSYEQYF. The CDR3 bases are TGTGCTAGTGGTGGGGGGACAGGCTCCTACGAGCAGTACTTC. This rearrangement joins TRBV12-5 to TRBJ2-7; TRBD1 matches at 8 bases. In germline, CDR1 is LGHNT, CDR2 FRNRAP. CDR3 length: 14 residues. Trimming cost V 5 bases and J 0 bases; bases outside gene matches: 3.

This clonotype occurred a few times. The genes are TRBV19 and TRBJ1-1, with 9 nucleotides matching TRBD1. This CDR3 is 12 amino acids long. Germline CDR1 is LNHDA and CDR2 is SQIVND (reference sequence). With 6 bases clipped from V and 11 bases from J, the junction kept 7 bases outside the gene matches. CDR3 DNA sequence: TGTGCCAGTAGCCTTCGACAGGGGGAGGCTTTCTTT. It translates to CASSLRQGEAFF.

The sample holds a few counts of this clonotype. This chain uses TRBV2 with TRBJ2-3; 14 bases fit TRBD2. CDR3 length: 22 residues. CDR1 and CDR2 from the germline V gene are SNHLY and FYNNEI. V dropped 3 bases and J dropped 6; count of bases not matched to a gene: 23. The CDR3 is CASSDHRGLAGEGAPGSDTQYF. CDR3 coding DNA: TGTGCCAGCAGTGATCACAGGGGACTAGCGGGAGAGGGGGCACCAGGGTCGGATACGCAGTATTTT.

The chain uses TRBV9 and TRBJ1-3; possibly TRBD1 for D (5 bases). V lost 4 bases, J lost 0 bases, and 17 bases lay in between. This CDR3 contains 17 residues. Germline lookup yields CDR1 SGDLS and CDR2 YYNGEE. The CDR3 sequence is CASSPGTASFSGNTIYF. CDR3 coding DNA: TGTGCCAGCAGCCCCGGGACGGCAAGCTTCTCTGGAAACACCATATATTTT.

This clonotype was found many times. J is TRBJ1-1 and V is TRBV11-2, with D possibly matching TRBD1 (6 bases). The CDR3 extends over 13 amino acids. Germline CDR1 reads SGHAT; CDR2 reads FQNNGV. Trimming cost V 5 bases and J 1 base, with 8 bases left between them. The CDR3 spells CASSGQRNTEAFF. The DNA for the CDR3 is TGTGCCAGCAGCGGACAGAGGAACACTGAAGCTTTCTTT.

The rearrangement uses TRBV3-1 and TRBJ2-5; unclear D gene. Germline CDR1 is LGHDT and CDR2 is YNNKEL (reference sequence). The ends were cut back, 3 bases at V and 5 bases at J, with 10 bases in the middle. The CDR3 has 13 residues. The CDR3 DNA reads as TGTGCCAGCAGCCAGCAGGTTTCGGAGACCCAGTACTTC. It is translated as CASSQQVSETQYF.

This clonotype has just a few counts. The genes are TRBV29-1 and TRBJ2-1; no definite D call. Trimming shortened V by 6 bases and J by 9 bases, and 9 bases separated the two germline ends. The CDR3 is 10 residues long. The germline V gene has CDR1 SQVTM and CDR2 ANQGSEA. This chain's CDR3 is CSVGRSEQFF. CDR3 sequence (DNA): TGCAGCGTGGGAAGGAGTGAGCAGTTCTTC.

This clonotype was observed at least ten times. This chain uses TRBV20-1 with TRBJ2-1; 11 bases map to TRBD2. The V gene's germline CDR1 is DFQATT and CDR2 SNEGSKA (reference sequence). V lost 5 bases, J lost 7 bases, and 13 bases stayed unmatched. The CDR3 length is 16 residues. The CDR3 is CSALDSGRAGGNEQFF. The CDR3 nucleotides are TGCAGTGCTCTGGATAGCGGGAGGGCCGGTGGGAATGAGCAGTTCTTC.

To note about this clonotype: Mismatch with germline at one junction end may stem from a read error. The chain uses TRBV5-5 and TRBJ1-2; 7 bases map to TRBD1. The CDR3 loop spans 13 amino acids. Per the germline V gene, CDR1 is SGHKS and CDR2 is YYEKEE (reference sequence). CDR3 sequence: CASSRGQWGGHTF. DNA for the CDR3: TGTGCCAGCAGCAGGGGACAGTGGGGTGGCCACACCTTC.

This clonotype turned up a few times. The chain couples TRBV29-1 to TRBJ2-1; the D gene is possibly TRBD2 (5 bases). Deletions cut 6 bases from V and 6 bases from J, with 9 bases between. CDR3 length: 11 residues. Per germline, CDR1 SQVTM and CDR2 ANQGSEA. Here the CDR3 reads CSVTRANEQFF. CDR3 sequence (DNA): TGCAGCGTGACGAGGGCCAATGAGCAGTTCTTC.

This clonotype was detected ten times or more. This chain connects TRBV7-9 to TRBJ2-7; 13 bases match TRBD2. Germline V gives CDR1 SEHNR, CDR2 FQNEAQ (reference sequence). V shed 5 bases, J shed 3 bases, and the junction held 7 bases outside the gene matches. CDR3 length: 16 residues. This CDR3 is CASSGRTSGSFYEQYF. CDR3 DNA sequence: TGTGCCAGCAGCGGCCGGACTAGCGGGAGTTTCTACGAGCAGTACTTC. Supplemented by reference TRBV7-9 and TRBJ2-7, the full variable domain reads DTGVSQNPRHKITKRGQNVTFRCDPISEHNRLYWYRQTLGQGPEFLTYFQNEAQLEKSRLLSDRFSAERPKGSFSTLEIQRTEQGDSAMYLCASSGRTSGSFYEQYFGPGTRLTVT.

This clonotype has ten or more counts. The CDR3 region is CASSGAQRETQYF. The DNA of the CDR3 is TGTGCCAGCAGCGGCGCTCAGCGAGAGACCCAGTACTTC. The chain carries TRBV7-9 and TRBJ2-5; D remains ambiguous. CDR1 and CDR2 (germline): SEHNR, FQNEAQ (reference sequence). The CDR3 sequence is 13 residues long. Trimming removed 5 bases from V and 4 bases from J, with 11 bases in between.